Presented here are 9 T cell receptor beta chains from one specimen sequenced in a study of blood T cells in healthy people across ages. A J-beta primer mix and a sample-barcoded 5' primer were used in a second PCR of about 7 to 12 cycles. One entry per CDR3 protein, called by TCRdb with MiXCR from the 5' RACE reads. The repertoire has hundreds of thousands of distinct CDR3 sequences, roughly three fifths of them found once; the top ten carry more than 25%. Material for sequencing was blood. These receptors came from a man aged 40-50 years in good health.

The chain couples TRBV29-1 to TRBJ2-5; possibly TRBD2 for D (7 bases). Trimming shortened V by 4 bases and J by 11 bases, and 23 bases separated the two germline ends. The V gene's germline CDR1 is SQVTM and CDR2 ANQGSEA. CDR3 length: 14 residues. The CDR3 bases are TGCAGCGTTGTACTCAATATGGGGGGGCTCGTGCAGTACTTC. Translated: CSVVLNMGGLVQYF.

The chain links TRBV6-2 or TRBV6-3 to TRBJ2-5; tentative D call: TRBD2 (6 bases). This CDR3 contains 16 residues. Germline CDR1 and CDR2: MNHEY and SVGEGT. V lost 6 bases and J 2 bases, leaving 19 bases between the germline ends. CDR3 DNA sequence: TGTGCCAGCAGGCCACTGGGACTCTCCGTTCAAGAGACCCAGTACTTC. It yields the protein CASRPLGLSVQETQYF.

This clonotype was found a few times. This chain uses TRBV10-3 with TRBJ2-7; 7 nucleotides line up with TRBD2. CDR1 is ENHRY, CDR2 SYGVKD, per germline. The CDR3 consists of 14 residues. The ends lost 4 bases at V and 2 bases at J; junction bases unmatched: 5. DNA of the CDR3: TGTGCCATCAGTGCGGCTAGCGGTCCCTACGAGCAGTACTTC. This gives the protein CAISAASGPYEQYF.

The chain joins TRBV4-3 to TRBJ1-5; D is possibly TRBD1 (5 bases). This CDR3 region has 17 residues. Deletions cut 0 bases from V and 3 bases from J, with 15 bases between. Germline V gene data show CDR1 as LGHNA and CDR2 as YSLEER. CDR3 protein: CASSQERSGGDNQPQHF. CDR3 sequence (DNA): TGCGCCAGCAGCCAAGAACGTTCGGGGGGGGACAATCAGCCCCAGCATTTT.

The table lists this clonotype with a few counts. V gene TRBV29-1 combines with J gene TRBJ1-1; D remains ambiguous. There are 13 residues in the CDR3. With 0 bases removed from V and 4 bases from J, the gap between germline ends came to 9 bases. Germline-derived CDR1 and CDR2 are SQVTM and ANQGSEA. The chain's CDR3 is CSVEEGGGTEAFF. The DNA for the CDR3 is TGCAGCGTTGAAGAGGGAGGAGGCACTGAAGCTTTCTTT.

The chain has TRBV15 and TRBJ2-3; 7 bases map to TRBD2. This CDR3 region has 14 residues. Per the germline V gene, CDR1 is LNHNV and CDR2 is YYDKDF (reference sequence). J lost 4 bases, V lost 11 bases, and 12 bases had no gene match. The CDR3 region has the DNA TGTGCCTCAATCCGAGCGGGACCGGCAGATACGCAGTATTTT. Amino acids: CASIRAGPADTQYF.

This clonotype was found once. For the CDR3, the DNA is TGCGCCAGCAGATCTAGCACCGGGACAGGGACTTACAATGAGCAGTTCTTC. This gives the protein CASRSSTGTGTYNEQFF. The chain uses TRBV5-1 and TRBJ2-1, with TRBD1 matching 9 bases. Germline values: CDR1 SGHRS, CDR2 YFSETQ. This CDR3 is built from 17 residues. The trim removed 5 bases at V and 4 bases at J, leaving 13 bases unmatched. Full variable domain (outside the CDR3, taken from reference TRBV5-1 and TRBJ2-1): KAGVTQTPRYLIKTRGQQVTLSCSPISGHRSVSWYQQTPGQGLQFLFEYFSETQRNKGNFPGRFSGRQFSNSRSEMNVSTLELGDSALYLCASRSSTGTGTYNEQFFGPGTRLTVL.

The CDR3 nucleotides are TGTGCCAGCAGTTTCCAGGGGGGTTCACCCCTCCACTTT. This codes for CASSFQGGSPLHF. The V gene is TRBV6-6, the J gene TRBJ1-6, with 7 positions matching TRBD1. CDR3 size: 13 residues. Germline V gives CDR1 MNHNY, CDR2 SVGAGI (reference sequence). V was pared by 4 bases and J by 9 bases, with 3 bases of the junction left unmatched.

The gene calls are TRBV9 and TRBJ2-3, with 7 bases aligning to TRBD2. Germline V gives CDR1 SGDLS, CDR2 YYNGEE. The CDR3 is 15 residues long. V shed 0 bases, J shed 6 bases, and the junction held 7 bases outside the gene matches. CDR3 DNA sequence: TGTGCCAGCAGCGTAGTTGGCGGGAGAGGGGATACGCAGTATTTT. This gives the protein CASSVVGGRGDTQYF.